Below, 6 T cell receptor beta chains from the same sample are listed, as sequenced in a study of naive CD8 T cells in extremely preterm neonates. General observations from the study: Preterm infants showed shorter CDR3s, fewer N additions and less trimming than older groups.

Extremely preterm births at roughly 23-27 weeks of gestation supplied the samples. The antigens of these receptors remain unknown. The method was immunoSEQ multiplex PCR; TCRdb's version includes in-frame clones alone and lacks a portion of them. The sample shows about 5,000 clones, about 95% of them seen only once. The sequencing input was naive CD8+ T cells from cord blood. These receptors were taken from a boy who was born preterm.

The chain employs TRBV20-1 and TRBJ2-2; tentatively, D is TRBD2 (6 bases). CDR3 length: 11 residues. CDR1 is DFQATT and CDR2 is SNEGSKA in the germline V gene (reference sequence). Trimming took off 4 bases at V and 6 bases at J, with 6 bases between the two ends. The CDR3 nucleotides read TGCAGTGCTACGGGGGCCGGGGAGCTGTTTTTT. Encoded protein: CSATGAGELFF.

This clone was detected only once. The chain combines TRBV29-1 with TRBJ1-2; D is uncertain. This CDR3 region has 11 residues. Germline CDR1 reads SQVTM; CDR2 reads ANQGSEA. Trimming removed 3 bases from V and 0 bases from J, with 2 bases in between. In nucleotides, the CDR3 is TGCAGCGTTGACACTAACTATGGCTACACCTTC. Translation: CSVDTNYGYTF.

This chain connects TRBV5-1 to TRBJ2-5; TRBD1 aligns across 9 bases. This CDR3 is 14 amino acids long. Trimming at V came to 0 bases and at J to 3 bases, leaving 0 bases not matched to a gene. The germline V gene encodes CDR1 SGHRS and CDR2 YFSETQ. CDR3 DNA: TGCGCCAGCAGCTTGGGACAGGGGGAAGAGACCCAGTACTTC. Amino acid sequence: CASSLGQGEETQYF. Complete variable domain (other parts from reference TRBV5-1 and TRBJ2-5): KAGVTQTPRYLIKTRGQQVTLSCSPISGHRSVSWYQQTPGQGLQFLFEYFSETQRNKGNFPGRFSGRQFSNSRSEMNVSTLELGDSALYLCASSLGQGEETQYFGPGTRLLVL.

This chain connects TRBV7-9 to TRBJ1-2, with D possibly matching TRBD1 (6 bases). Germline CDR1 reads SEHNR; CDR2 reads FQNEAQ (reference sequence). Trimming left V 5 bases short and J 4 bases short, with 8 bases between. This CDR3 contains 12 residues. In DNA form, the CDR3 reads TGTGCCAGCAGCCCGGACAGCTATGGCTACACCTTC. Protein: CASSPDSYGYTF.

The chain employs TRBV11-2 and TRBJ2-4; 8 nucleotides match TRBD1. The trim removed 6 bases at V and 7 bases at J, leaving 11 bases unmatched. There are 15 residues in the CDR3. Germline V gene lookup returns CDR1 SGHAT and CDR2 FQNNGV. In DNA form, the CDR3 reads TGTGCCAGCAGGGCCTCAGGGGGCGCGGGGAACATTCAGTACTTC. Its translation is CASRASGGAGNIQYF.

The chain carries TRBV29-1 and TRBJ2-2; D ambiguous. Trimming left V 4 bases short and J 4 bases short, with 7 bases between. Germline V gives CDR1 SQVTM, CDR2 ANQGSEA. The CDR3 runs 12 residues. This CDR3 reads CSVVGSTGELFF. CDR3 nucleotide sequence: TGCAGCGTTGTTGGCTCCACCGGGGAGCTGTTTTTT.